A single sample gave rise to the 20 T cell receptor beta chains below, sequenced in a study of identical twins. TCRdb reanalysed the 5' RACE reads using MiXCR and keeps one entry per CDR3 protein. The sample has hundreds of thousands of distinct CDR3 sequences, 18% seen once. The sample was also linked to a second study, of T cells expressing NK-cell markers.

Material for sequencing was PBMCs. The receptors shown here come from a woman younger than 30 in good health.

The rearrangement links TRBV7-8 to TRBJ2-3, with D unclear. The CDR3 totals 17 residues. Trimming stripped 6 bases from V and 0 bases from J, with 19 bases between. Germline V gene lookup returns CDR1 SGHVS and CDR2 FQNEAQ. CDR3 DNA sequence: TGTGCCAGCAGGCCGGATTCCTTTCGCTCTAGCACAGATACGCAGTATTTT. Protein sequence: CASRPDSFRSSTDTQYF.

The genes are TRBV7-8 and TRBJ2-7; 7 positions match TRBD2. V lost 0 bases and J lost 6; bases outside the gene matches: 14. Looked up from germline, CDR1 is SGHVS and CDR2 is FQNEAQ. There are 17 residues in the CDR3. Written as DNA, the CDR3 is TGTGCCAGCAGCTTAGCGACCCAGCGGGGACCCCTCTGCGAGCAGTACTTC. Translation: CASSLATQRGPLCEQYF. Looking up the rest from reference TRBV7-8 and TRBJ2-7 gives the full variable domain: GAGVSQSPRYKVAKRGQDVALRCDPISGHVSLFWYQQALGQGPEFLTYFQNEAQLDKSGLPSDRFFAERPEGSVSTLKIQRTQQEDSAVYLCASSLATQRGPLCEQYFGPGTRLTVT.

This clonotype was counted at least ten times. The chain employs TRBV12-3 or TRBV12-4 and TRBJ1-1; D remains ambiguous. This CDR3 is built from 14 residues. The V gene lost 0 bases and the J gene lost 11 bases, with 16 bases spanning the gap. The CDR3 coding sequence is TGTGCCAGCAGTTTAGCCCGCATCTCACTGAGTGCTTTCTTT. This sequence encodes CASSLARISLSAFF.

This clonotype appeared a few times. This chain connects TRBV20-1 to TRBJ1-2, with D unclear. The CDR3 length is 13 residues. In germline, CDR1 is DFQATT, CDR2 SNEGSKA (reference sequence). Trimming left V 1 base short and J 3 bases short, with 9 bases between. Written as DNA, the CDR3 is TGCAGTGCTAGAGTAGACCCCGACTATGGCTACACCTTC. Its translation is CSARVDPDYGYTF.

The gene calls are TRBV6-6 and TRBJ1-3, with a weak D call TRBD1 (5 bases). This CDR3 has 13 amino acids. Germline loops: CDR1 MNHNY, CDR2 SVGAGI (reference sequence). V was clipped by 5 bases and J by 2 bases, with 7 bases between them. The CDR3 DNA is TGTGCCAGCAGTCAACAGGCTGGAAACACCATATATTTT. This translates into CASSQQAGNTIYF.

This clonotype was detected many times. The chain uses TRBV10-3 and TRBJ2-1; a possible D gene is TRBD1 (5 bases). From germline, CDR1 is ENHRY and CDR2 SYGVKD. Trimming cost V 3 bases and J 2 bases, with 11 bases left between them. The CDR3 loop spans 15 amino acids. CDR3 sequence (DNA): TGTGCCATCAGTGACTTTAGGACACCCTACAATGAGCAGTTCTTC. This codes for CAISDFRTPYNEQFF.

This clonotype has ten or more counts. CDR3 in DNA: TGTGCCAGCAGCTTGGTGGCTAATCCTGAAGCTTTCTTT. This translates into CASSLVANPEAFF. This chain connects TRBV5-6 to TRBJ1-1; D call uncertain. The CDR3 is made up of 13 amino acids. Germline CDR1 is SGHDT and CDR2 is YYEEEE. Trimming pared 0 bases from V and 6 bases from J, leaving 9 bases between.

The V gene is TRBV29-1, the J gene TRBJ2-1; D gene ambiguous. Germline CDR1 SQVTM, CDR2 ANQGSEA. The CDR3 runs 12 residues. V was clipped by 8 bases and J by 4 bases, with 12 bases between them. In DNA, the CDR3 is TGCAGCCTCCGGCTTGGGTACAATGAGCAGTTCTTC. This codes for CSLRLGYNEQFF.

The gene calls are TRBV20-1 and TRBJ2-7, with TRBD1 identical over 9 bases. Germline V gene lookup returns CDR1 DFQATT and CDR2 SNEGSKA (reference sequence). The CDR3 is 14 amino acids. J was trimmed by 6 bases and V by 2 bases; bases with no gene match: 8. The CDR3 bases are TGCAGTGCTAGAACCGGGACAGGGAGTGCCGAGCAGTACTTC. Protein product: CSARTGTGSAEQYF.

This clonotype appeared a single time. J is TRBJ2-7 and V is TRBV6-1, with 8 nucleotides matching TRBD2. Trimming at V came to 6 bases and at J to 6 bases, leaving 10 bases not matched to a gene. CDR1 and CDR2 (germline): MNHNS, SASEGT. The CDR3 runs to 14 residues. The CDR3 nucleotides are TGTGCCAGCAGCTTCCATAGCGGGAAGGCCGAGCAGTACTTC. It translates to CASSFHSGKAEQYF.

The CDR3 here is CATSGQDYEQYF. As DNA, the CDR3 is TGTGCCACCAGTGGACAAGACTACGAGCAGTACTTC. This rearrangement joins TRBV24-1 to TRBJ2-7, with D uncertain. Trimming stripped 5 bases from V and 3 bases from J, with 7 bases between. From germline, CDR1 is KGHDR and CDR2 SFDVKD. The CDR3 loop spans 12 amino acids.

This clonotype has only a few counts. The chain is built from TRBV29-1 and TRBJ2-3, with D unclear. The CDR3 sequence is 11 residues long. Germline V gene sequence: CDR1 SQVTM, CDR2 ANQGSEA. The V end was cut by 5 bases, the J end by 2 bases, with 5 bases between. The CDR3 DNA is TGCAGCGTTCCAGACACAGATACGCAGTATTTT. This gives the protein CSVPDTDTQYF.

The chain carries TRBV16 and TRBJ2-7; D is ambiguous. The V end was cut by 4 bases, the J end by 10 bases, with 29 bases between. The CDR3 runs 17 residues. In germline, CDR1 is KGHSY, CDR2 FQNENV. CDR3 DNA: TGTGCCAGCAGCCGAGCTCCGGCGACAAATCGGCCTACGAGACAGTACTTC. It codes for CASSRAPATNRPTRQYF.

The chain employs TRBV2 and TRBJ1-5; D ambiguous. CDR3 length: 14 amino acids. V gave up 8 bases and J gave up 0 bases, with 11 bases separating them. The V gene's germline CDR1 is SNHLY and CDR2 FYNNEI. CDR3 nucleotides: TGTGCCAGCGCGCCGGCCGGTAGCAATCAGCCCCAGCATTTT. Its translation: CASAPAGSNQPQHF.

This clonotype was counted between two and nine times. J is TRBJ2-7 and V is TRBV20-1; D is uncertain. Germline CDR1 DFQATT, CDR2 SNEGSKA (reference sequence). The CDR3 runs to 15 residues. V was cut by 1 base and J by 2 bases, with 15 bases left in between. The CDR3 is CSARGARSFAYEQYF. The CDR3 DNA reads TGCAGTGCTAGAGGGGCTAGGTCGTTCGCCTACGAGCAGTACTTC.

The genes are TRBV11-2 and TRBJ2-2; 11 nucleotides line up with TRBD1. Germline values: CDR1 SGHAT, CDR2 FQNNGV. J lost 6 bases, V lost 4 bases, and 10 bases had no gene match. This CDR3 has 17 amino acids. The DNA of the CDR3 is TGTGCCAGCAGCTCGTCGGCGGACAGGGGGCATGCCGGGGAGCTGTTTTTT. Translated, it gives CASSSSADRGHAGELFF.

This clonotype was observed a handful of times. In nucleotides, the CDR3 is TGTGCCATCAGTGAGTCGACGGCTAGCGGGGTGTTCTTC. Protein product: CAISESTASGVFF. The rearrangement joins TRBV10-3 to TRBJ2-1, with TRBD2 matching over 9 bases. Germline V CDR1 and CDR2: ENHRY, SYGVKD. V gave up 0 bases and J gave up 15 bases; unmatched junction bases: 6. This CDR3 is built from 13 residues.

This clonotype was observed many times. The chain carries TRBV3-1 and TRBJ1-1; possibly TRBD1 for D (6 bases). The germline gives CDR1 LGHDT, CDR2 YNNKEL (reference sequence). The V end lost 4 bases, the J end lost 4 bases, and 10 bases lay between the germline ends. CDR3 size: 13 residues. CDR3 sequence (DNA): TGTGCCAGCAGCCCACAGGGTCTCACTGAAGCTTTCTTT. Translating gives CASSPQGLTEAFF.

In its sample, this clonotype was seen a few times. The chain has TRBV12-3 or TRBV12-4 and TRBJ2-7, with TRBD1 as a possible D gene (6 bases). CDR3 length: 14 amino acids. Trimming removed 6 bases from V and 2 bases from J, with 14 bases in between. CDR3: CASSSDRTPYEQYF. CDR3 coding DNA: TGTGCCAGCAGCTCCGACAGGACTCCCTACGAGCAGTACTTC.

This clonotype was seen at least ten times. The chain has TRBV20-1 and TRBJ1-6; unclear D gene. Between the trimmed V and J ends, which lost 6 bases and 5 bases, there was a span of 11 bases. The CDR3 covers 13 residues. Germline CDR1 reads DFQATT; CDR2 reads SNEGSKA (reference sequence). The chain's CDR3 is CSASGSNNSPLHF. The CDR3 nucleotides are TGCAGTGCCTCGGGCTCAAATAATTCACCCCTCCACTTT.